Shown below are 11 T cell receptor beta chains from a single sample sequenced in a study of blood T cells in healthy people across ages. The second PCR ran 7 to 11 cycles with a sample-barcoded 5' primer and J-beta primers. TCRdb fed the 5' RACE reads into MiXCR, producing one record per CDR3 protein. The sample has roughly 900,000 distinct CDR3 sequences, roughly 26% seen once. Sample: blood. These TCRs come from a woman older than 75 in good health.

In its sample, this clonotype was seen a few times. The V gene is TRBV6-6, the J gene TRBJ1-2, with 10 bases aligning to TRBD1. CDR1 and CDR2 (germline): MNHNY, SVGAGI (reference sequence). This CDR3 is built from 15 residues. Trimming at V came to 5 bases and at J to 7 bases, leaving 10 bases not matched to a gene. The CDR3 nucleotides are TGTGCCAGCAGTCCCTCCGGGACAGGGGATTCTGGCTACACCTTC. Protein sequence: CASSPSGTGDSGYTF.

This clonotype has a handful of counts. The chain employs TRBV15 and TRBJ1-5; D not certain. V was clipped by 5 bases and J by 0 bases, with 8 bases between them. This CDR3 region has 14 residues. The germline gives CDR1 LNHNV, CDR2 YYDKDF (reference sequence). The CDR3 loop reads CATSRLLSNQPQHF. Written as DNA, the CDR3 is TGTGCCACCAGCCGGCTTCTTAGCAATCAGCCCCAGCATTTT.

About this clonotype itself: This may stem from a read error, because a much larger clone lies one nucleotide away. This CDR3 reads CAISSGGMNTQAFF. For the CDR3, the DNA is TGTGCCATCTCGTCCGGGGGGATGAACACTCAAGCTTTCTTT. The chain uses TRBV10-3 and TRBJ1-1; TRBD1 is a possible D gene (5 bases). CDR3 length: 14 amino acids. Germline values: CDR1 ENHRY, CDR2 SYGVKD.

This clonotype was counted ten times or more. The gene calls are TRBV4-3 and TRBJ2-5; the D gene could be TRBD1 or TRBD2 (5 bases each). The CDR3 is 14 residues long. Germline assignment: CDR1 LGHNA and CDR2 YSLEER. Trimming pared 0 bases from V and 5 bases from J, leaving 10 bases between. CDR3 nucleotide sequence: TGCGCCAGCAGCCAAGATGGGACCTGGGAGACCCAGTACTTC. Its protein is CASSQDGTWETQYF.

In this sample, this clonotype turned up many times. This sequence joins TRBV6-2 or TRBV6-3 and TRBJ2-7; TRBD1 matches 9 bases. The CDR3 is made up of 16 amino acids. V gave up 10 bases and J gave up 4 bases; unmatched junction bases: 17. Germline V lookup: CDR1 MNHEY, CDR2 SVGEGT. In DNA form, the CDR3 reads TGTGCCATCATACCGGGACAGGGAGGATTGGAGTACGAGCAGTACTTC. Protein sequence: CAIIPGQGGLEYEQYF.

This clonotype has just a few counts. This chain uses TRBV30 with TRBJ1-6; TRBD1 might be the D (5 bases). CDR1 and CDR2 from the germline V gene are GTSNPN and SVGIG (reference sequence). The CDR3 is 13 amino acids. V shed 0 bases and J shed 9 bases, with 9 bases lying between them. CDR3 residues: CAWSVTGGSPLHF. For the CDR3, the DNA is TGTGCCTGGAGTGTAACAGGAGGTTCACCCCTCCACTTT.

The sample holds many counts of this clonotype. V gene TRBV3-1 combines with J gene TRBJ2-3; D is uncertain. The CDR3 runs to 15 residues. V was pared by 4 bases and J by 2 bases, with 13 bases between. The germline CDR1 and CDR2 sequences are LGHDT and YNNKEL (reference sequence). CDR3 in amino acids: CASSPRIISTDTQYF. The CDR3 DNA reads TGTGCCAGCAGCCCGCGGATCATTTCCACAGATACGCAGTATTTT.

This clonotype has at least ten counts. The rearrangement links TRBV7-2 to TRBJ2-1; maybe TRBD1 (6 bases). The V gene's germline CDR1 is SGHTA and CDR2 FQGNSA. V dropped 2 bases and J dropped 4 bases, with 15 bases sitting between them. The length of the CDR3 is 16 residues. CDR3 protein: CASSLLPGEPYNEQFF. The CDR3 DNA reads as TGTGCCAGCAGCTTACTCCCAGGGGAACCTTACAATGAGCAGTTCTTC.

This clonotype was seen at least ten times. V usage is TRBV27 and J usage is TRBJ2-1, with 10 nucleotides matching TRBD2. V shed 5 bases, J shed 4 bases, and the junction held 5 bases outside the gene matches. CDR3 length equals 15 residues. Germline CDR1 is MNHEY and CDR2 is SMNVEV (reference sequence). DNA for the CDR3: TGTGCCAGCAGTCCGGGACTAGCGAGTTACAATGAGCAGTTCTTC. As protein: CASSPGLASYNEQFF.

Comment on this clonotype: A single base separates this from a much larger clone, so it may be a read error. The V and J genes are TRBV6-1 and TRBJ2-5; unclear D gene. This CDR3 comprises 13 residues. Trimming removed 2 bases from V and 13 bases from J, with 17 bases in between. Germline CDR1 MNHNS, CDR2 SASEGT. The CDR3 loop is CASSESGHLPGYF. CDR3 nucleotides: TGTGCCAGCAGTGAATCAGGCCATCTGCCAGGGTACTTC.

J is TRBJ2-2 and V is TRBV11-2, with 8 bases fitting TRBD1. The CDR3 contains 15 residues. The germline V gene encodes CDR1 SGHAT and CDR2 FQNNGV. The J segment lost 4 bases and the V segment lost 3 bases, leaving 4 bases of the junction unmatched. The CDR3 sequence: CASSLDRARTGELFF. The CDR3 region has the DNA TGTGCCAGCAGCTTGGACAGGGCGCGCACCGGGGAGCTGTTTTTT.